This T cell receptor (beta chain) was observed in a study of glioma-infiltrating T cells. Remarks on this clonotype: Its antigen is unidentified. A single base separates this from a much larger clone, so it may be a read error.

Study-wide results and limits: Gliomas, especially low-grade, showed above-expected tissue-blood divergence; non-neoplastic patients showed below. Very few CDR3 sequences were shared between tissue and blood.

The CDR3 is 18 amino acids. Germline lookup yields CDR1 SGHTA and CDR2 FQGNSA. V dropped 0 bases and J dropped 4 bases, with 19 bases sitting between them. Using RNA template, CDR3s of TCR alpha and beta were amplified with iRepertoire arm-PCR. For one-step reverse transcription and amplification, 100-400 ng of tissue mRNA or PBMC total RNA was used. One entry per CDR3 protein results from TCRdb running MiXCR on the multiplex PCR reads. This table holds 100,000 to 150,000 distinct CDR3 sequences, roughly 23% found once. The receptor comes from a human donor with low-grade glioma or glioblastoma, undergoing nonglioma brain surgery, or in good health (not recorded which). Sequencing was done on a sample of glioma tissue, nonneoplastic brain tissue, or PBMCs (not recorded which). The J gene is TRBJ1-5, the V gene TRBV7-2; D is ambiguous. DNA of the CDR3: TGTGCCAGCAGCTTAGCCGCTCGCGACACCCACCAAAATCAGCCCCAGCATTTT. This codes for CASSLAARDTHQNQPQHF.